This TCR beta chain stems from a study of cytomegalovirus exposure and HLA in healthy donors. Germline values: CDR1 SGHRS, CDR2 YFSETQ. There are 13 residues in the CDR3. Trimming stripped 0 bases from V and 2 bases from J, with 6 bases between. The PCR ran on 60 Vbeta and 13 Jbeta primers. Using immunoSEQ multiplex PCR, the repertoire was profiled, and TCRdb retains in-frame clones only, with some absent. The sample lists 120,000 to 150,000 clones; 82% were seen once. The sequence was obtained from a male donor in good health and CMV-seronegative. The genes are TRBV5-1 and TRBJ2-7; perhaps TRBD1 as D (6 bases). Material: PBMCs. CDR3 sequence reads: CASSLGDTYEQYF. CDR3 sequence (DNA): TGCGCCAGCAGCTTGGGGGACACCTACGAGCAGTACTTC.